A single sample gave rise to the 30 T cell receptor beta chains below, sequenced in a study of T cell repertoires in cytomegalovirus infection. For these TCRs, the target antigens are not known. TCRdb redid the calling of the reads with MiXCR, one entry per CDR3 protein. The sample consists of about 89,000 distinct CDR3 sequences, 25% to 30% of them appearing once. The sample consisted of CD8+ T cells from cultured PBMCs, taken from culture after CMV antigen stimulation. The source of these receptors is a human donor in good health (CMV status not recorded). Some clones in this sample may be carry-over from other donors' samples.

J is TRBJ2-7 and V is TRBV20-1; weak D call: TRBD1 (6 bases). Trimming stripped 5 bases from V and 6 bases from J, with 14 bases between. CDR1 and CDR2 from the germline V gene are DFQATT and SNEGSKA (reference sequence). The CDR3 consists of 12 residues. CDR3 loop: CSAHGGGCEQYF. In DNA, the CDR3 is TGCAGTGCTCATGGGGGCGGCTGCGAGCAGTACTTC.

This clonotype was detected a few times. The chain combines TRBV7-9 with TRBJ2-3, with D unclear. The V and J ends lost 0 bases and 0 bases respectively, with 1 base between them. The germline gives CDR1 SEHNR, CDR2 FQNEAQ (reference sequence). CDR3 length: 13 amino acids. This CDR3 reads CASSLASTDTQYF. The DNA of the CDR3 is TGTGCCAGCAGCTTAGCCAGCACAGATACGCAGTATTTT.

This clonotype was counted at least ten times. CDR3 nucleotide sequence: TGTGCCTGGAGACCAGACAGTAATCAGCCCCAGCATTTT. This encodes CAWRPDSNQPQHF. This chain joins TRBV30 and TRBJ1-5, with a tentative D call TRBD1 (5 bases). Between the trimmed V and J ends, which lost 3 bases and 4 bases, there was a span of 10 bases. CDR3 size: 13 residues. Germline assignment: CDR1 GTSNPN and CDR2 SVGIG (reference sequence).

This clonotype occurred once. The CDR3 region has the DNA TGCAGTGCTAGGGGCCCCACCTTC. Translated, it gives CSARGPTF. This chain connects TRBV20-1 to TRBJ1-2; D unclear. The CDR3 sequence is 8 residues long. Germline values: CDR1 DFQATT, CDR2 SNEGSKA (reference sequence). V lost 3 bases and J lost 13, with 6 bases in between.

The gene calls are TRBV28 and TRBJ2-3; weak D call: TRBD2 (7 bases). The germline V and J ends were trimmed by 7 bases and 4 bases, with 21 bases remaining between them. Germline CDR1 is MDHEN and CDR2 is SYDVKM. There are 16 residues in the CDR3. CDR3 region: CASNPAGGPDADTQYF. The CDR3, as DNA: TGTGCCAGCAACCCCGCCGGGGGGCCTGACGCAGATACGCAGTATTTT. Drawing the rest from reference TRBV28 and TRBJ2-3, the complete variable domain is DVKVTQSSRYLVKRTGEKVFLECVQDMDHENMFWYRQDPGLGLRLIYFSYDVKMKEKGDIPEGYSVSREKKERFSLILESASTNQTSMYLCASNPAGGPDADTQYFGPGTRLTVL.

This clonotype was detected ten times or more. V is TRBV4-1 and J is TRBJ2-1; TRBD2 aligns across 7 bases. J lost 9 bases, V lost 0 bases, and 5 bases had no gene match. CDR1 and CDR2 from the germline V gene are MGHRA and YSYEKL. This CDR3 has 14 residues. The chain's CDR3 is CASSQEGGIGEQFF. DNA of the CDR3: TGCGCCAGCAGCCAAGAGGGAGGGATAGGTGAGCAGTTCTTC.

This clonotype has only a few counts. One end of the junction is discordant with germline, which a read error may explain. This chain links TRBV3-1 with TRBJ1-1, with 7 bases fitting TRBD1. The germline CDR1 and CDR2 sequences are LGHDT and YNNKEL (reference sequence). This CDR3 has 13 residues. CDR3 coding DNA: TGTGCCAGCACCCAAAGGGGGACAGATGAAGCTTTCTTT. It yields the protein CASTQRGTDEAFF.

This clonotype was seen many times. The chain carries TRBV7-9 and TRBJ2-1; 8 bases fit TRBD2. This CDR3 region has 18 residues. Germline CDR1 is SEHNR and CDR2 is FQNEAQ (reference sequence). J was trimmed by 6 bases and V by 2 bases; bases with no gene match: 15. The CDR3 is CASSLRFGGGPRGNEQFF. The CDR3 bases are TGTGCCAGCAGCTTACGTTTCGGCGGGGGGCCCCGAGGCAATGAGCAGTTCTTC.

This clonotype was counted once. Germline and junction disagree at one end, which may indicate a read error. CDR3 coding DNA: TGTGCCAGCAGTTCGACAGGGGCGAACACTGAAGCTATCTTT. Translating gives CASSSTGANTEAIF. The chain uses TRBV6-1 and TRBJ1-1, with 8 bases aligning to TRBD1. CDR1 is MNHNS, CDR2 SASEGT, per germline. The CDR3 runs to 14 residues.

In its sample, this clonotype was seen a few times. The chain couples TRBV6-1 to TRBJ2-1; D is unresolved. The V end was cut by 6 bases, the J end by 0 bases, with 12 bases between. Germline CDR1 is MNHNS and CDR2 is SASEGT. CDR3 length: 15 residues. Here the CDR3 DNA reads TGTGCCAGCAGAACCTGGGGTAGCTCCTACAATGAGCAGTTCTTC. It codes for CASRTWGSSYNEQFF.

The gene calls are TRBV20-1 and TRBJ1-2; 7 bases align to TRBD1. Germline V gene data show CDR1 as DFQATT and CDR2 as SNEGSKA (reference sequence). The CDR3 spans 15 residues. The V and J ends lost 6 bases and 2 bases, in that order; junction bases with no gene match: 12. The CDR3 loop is CSATGRQGPNYGYTF. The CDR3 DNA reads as TGCAGTGCGACCGGCAGACAGGGACCCAACTATGGCTACACCTTC.

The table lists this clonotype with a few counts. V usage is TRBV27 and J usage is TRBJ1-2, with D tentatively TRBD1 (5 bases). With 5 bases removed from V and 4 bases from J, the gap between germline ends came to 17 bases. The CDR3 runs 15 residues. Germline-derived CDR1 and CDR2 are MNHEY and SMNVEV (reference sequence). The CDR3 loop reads CASSPGTGSGYGYTF. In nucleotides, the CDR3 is TGTGCCAGCAGTCCCGGGACCGGATCAGGCTATGGCTACACCTTC.

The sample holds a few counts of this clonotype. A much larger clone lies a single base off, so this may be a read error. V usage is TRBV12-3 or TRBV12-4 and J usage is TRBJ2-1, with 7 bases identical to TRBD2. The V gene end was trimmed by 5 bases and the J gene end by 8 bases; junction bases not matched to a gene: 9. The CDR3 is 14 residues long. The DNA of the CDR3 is TGTGCCAGCAGTCATCTCCTAGCGGTCCATGAGCAGTTCTTC. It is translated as CASSHLLAVHEQFF.

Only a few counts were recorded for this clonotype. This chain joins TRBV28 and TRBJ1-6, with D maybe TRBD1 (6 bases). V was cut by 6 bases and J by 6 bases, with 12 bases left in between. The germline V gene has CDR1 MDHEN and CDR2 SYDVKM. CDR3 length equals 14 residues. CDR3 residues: CASRRQVFNSPLHF. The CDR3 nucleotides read TGTGCCAGCAGGAGACAGGTTTTTAATTCACCCCTCCACTTT.

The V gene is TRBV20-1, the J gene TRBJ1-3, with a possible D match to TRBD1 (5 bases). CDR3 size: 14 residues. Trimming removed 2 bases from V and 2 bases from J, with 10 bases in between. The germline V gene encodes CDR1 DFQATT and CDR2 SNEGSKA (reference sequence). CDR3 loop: CSARKTGAGNTIYF. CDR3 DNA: TGCAGTGCTAGAAAGACGGGGGCTGGAAACACCATATATTTT.

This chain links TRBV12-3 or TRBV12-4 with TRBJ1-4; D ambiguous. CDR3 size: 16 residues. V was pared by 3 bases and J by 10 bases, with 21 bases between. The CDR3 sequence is CASSFTVPRRSGKLFF. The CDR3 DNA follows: TGTGCCAGCAGTTTCACAGTACCTCGCCGGAGTGGAAAACTGTTTTTT.

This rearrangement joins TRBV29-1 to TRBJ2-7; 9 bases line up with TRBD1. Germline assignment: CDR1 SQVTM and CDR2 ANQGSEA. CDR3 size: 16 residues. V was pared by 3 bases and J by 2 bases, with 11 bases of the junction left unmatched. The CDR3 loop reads CSVEVDRDRAPYEQYF. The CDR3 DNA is TGCAGCGTTGAGGTAGACCGGGACAGGGCCCCCTACGAGCAGTACTTC.

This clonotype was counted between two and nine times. The CDR3 DNA follows: TGTGCCAGCAGTTACTCGGAAATCCAGGGTACATACTTC. It specifies CASSYSEIQGTYF. The chain has TRBV6-5 and TRBJ2-7, with a possible D match to TRBD1 (5 bases). Trimming cost V 0 bases and J 13 bases, with 16 bases left between them. Germline CDR1 MNHEY, CDR2 SVGAGI. There are 13 residues in the CDR3.

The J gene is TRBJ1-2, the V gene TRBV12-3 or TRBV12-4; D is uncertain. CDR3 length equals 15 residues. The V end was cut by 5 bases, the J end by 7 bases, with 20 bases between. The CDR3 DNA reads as TGTGCCAGCAGTCTGTCATGGGTCCTCGGGAGTGGCTACACCTTC. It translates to CASSLSWVLGSGYTF.

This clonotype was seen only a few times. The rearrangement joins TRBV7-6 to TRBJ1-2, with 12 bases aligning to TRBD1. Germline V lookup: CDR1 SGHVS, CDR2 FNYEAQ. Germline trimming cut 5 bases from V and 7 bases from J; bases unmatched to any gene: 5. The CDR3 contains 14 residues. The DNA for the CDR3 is TGTGCCAGCAGCCCCGGGACAGGGGGCTCTGGCTACACCTTC. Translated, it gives CASSPGTGGSGYTF.

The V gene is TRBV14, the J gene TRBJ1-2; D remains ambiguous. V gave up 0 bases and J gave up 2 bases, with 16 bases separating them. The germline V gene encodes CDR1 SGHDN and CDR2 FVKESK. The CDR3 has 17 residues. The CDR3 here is CASSQESSRRVNYGYTF. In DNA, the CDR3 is TGTGCCAGCAGCCAAGAGAGTTCAAGGAGGGTGAACTATGGCTACACCTTC.

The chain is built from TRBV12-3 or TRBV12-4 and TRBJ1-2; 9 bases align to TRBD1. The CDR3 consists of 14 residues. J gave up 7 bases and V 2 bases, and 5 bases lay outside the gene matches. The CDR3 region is CASSLSGTGTGYTF. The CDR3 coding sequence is TGTGCCAGCAGTTTATCCGGGACAGGGACTGGCTACACCTTC.

The chain's CDR3 is CASSLVAGWSNQPQHF. CDR3 bases: TGTGCCAGCAGCTTAGTGGCAGGGTGGAGCAATCAGCCCCAGCATTTT. The V call is TRBV7-2, the J call TRBJ1-5; a weak D match, TRBD1 (5 bases). V gave up 1 base and J gave up 1 base, with 11 bases separating them. The CDR3 has 16 residues. Germline-derived CDR1 and CDR2 are SGHTA and FQGNSA.

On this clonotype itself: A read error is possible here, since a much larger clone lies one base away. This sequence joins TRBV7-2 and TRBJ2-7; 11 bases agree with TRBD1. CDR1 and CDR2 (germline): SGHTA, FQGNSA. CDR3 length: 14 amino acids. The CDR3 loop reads CANSSGQGAYEQYF. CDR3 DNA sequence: TGTGCCAACAGCTCGGGACAGGGGGCCTACGAGCAGTACTTC.

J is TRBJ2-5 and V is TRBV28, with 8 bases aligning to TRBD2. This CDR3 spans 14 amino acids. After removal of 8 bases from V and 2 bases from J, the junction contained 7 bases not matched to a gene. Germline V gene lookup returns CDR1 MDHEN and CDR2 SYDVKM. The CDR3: CASRWASGQETQYF. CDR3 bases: TGTGCCAGCCGCTGGGCTAGCGGGCAAGAGACCCAGTACTTC. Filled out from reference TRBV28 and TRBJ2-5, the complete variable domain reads DVKVTQSSRYLVKRTGEKVFLECVQDMDHENMFWYRQDPGLGLRLIYFSYDVKMKEKGDIPEGYSVSREKKERFSLILESASTNQTSMYLCASRWASGQETQYFGPGTRLLVL.

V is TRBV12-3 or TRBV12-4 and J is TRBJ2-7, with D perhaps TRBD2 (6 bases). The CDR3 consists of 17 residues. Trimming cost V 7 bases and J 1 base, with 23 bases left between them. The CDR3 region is CASTRGTALSSSYEQYF. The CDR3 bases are TGTGCCAGCACTCGGGGGACTGCCCTATCATCTTCCTACGAGCAGTACTTC.

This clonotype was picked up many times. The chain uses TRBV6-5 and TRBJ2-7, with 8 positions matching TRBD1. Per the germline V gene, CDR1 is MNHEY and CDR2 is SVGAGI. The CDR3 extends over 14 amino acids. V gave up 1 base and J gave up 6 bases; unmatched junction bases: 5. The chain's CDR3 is CASSYLSDRGEQYF. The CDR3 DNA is TGTGCCAGCAGTTACTTAAGTGACAGGGGCGAGCAGTACTTC.

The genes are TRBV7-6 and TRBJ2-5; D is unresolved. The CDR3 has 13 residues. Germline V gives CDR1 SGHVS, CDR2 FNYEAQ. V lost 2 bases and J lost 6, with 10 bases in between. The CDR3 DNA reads TGTGCCAGCAGCTTAATTGAGGAACAGACCCAGTACTTC. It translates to CASSLIEEQTQYF. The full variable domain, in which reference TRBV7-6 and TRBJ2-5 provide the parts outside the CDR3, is GAGVSQSPRYKVTKRGQDVALRCDPISGHVSLYWYRQALGQGPEFLTYFNYEAQQDKSGLPNDRFSAERPEGSISTLTIQRTEQRDSAMYRCASSLIEEQTQYFGPGTRLLVL.

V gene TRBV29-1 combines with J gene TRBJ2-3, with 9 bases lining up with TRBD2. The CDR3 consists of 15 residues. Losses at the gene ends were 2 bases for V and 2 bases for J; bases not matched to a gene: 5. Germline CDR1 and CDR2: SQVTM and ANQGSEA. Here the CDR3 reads CSVELAGDPTDTQYF. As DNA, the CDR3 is TGCAGCGTTGAATTAGCGGGGGACCCCACAGATACGCAGTATTTT.

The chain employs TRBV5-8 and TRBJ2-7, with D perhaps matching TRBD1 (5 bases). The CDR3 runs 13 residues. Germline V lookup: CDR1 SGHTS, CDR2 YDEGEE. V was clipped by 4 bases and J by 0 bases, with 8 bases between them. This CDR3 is CASSVDNSYEQYF. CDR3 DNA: TGTGCCAGCAGCGTGGACAACTCCTACGAGCAGTACTTC.